A selection of T cell receptor beta chains follows, all from one sample in a study of neurological immune-mediated disorders. TCRdb reprocessed the 5' RACE reads via MiXCR and lists one record per CDR3 protein. The top ten clones hold 9% of a sample with roughly 50,000 distinct CDR3 sequences, about 13% of them seen once. Sequencing was performed on PBMCs. Every receptor here comes from a male donor with HTLV-1-associated myelopathy (HAM/TSP). The CDR3 runs from the conserved cysteine through the conserved F or W. A D gene is named only where the DNA matches it firmly. The size field is filled for only some rows; it gives once, few, many or a size class.

TRBJ2-5 | TRBD2 | many | TRBV5-1 | CASSPGTTQETQYF | TGCGCCAGCAGCCCAGGGACTACTCAAGAGACCCAGTACTTC
TRBJ2-3 | TRBD1 | many | TRBV10-2 | CASSDPGTGELDTQYF | TGCGCCAGCAGTGACCCCGGGACAGGGGAGTTGGATACGCAGTATTTT
TRBJ1-6 | - | many | TRBV27 | CASSLALGAGNSPLHF | TGTGCCAGCAGTTTAGCATTAGGGGCTGGGAATTCACCCCTCCACTTT
TRBJ1-3 | - | many | TRBV12-3/TRBV12-4 | CASSLGPDNTIYF | TGTGCCAGCAGCCTCGGGCCAGATAACACCATATATTTT
TRBJ2-7 | - | - | TRBV11-1 | CASSPPIGYTYEQYF | TGTGCCAGCAGCCCCCCCATTGGATATACCTACGAGCAGTACTTC
TRBJ2-7 | TRBD1 | many | TRBV7-8 | CASSRLGQGEYEQYF | TGTGCCAGCAGCCGTCTTGGACAGGGAGAGTACGAGCAGTACTTC
TRBJ2-1 | TRBD2 | many | TRBV5-6 | CASSLRGDGGEQFF | TGTGCCAGCAGCTTGCGGGGGGACGGAGGGGAGCAGTTCTTC
TRBJ2-5 | - | many | TRBV20-1 | CSASPGPGETQYF | TGCAGTGCTAGTCCCGGTCCGGGAGAGACCCAGTACTTC
TRBJ2-5 | TRBD2 | many | TRBV5-1 | CASSVGTSGVETQYF | TGCGCCAGCAGCGTAGGGACTAGCGGGGTCGAGACCCAGTACTTC
TRBJ2-3 | TRBD1 | many | TRBV20-1 | CSARTGFPTDTQYF | TGCAGTGCTAGGACAGGGTTCCCTACAGATACGCAGTATTTT
TRBJ1-1 | - | many | TRBV9 | CASSVQGENTEAFF | TGTGCCAGCAGCGTACAGGGTGAGAACACTGAAGCTTTCTTT
TRBJ2-7 | - | many | TRBV5-1 | CASSGLSGSYEQYF | TGCGCCAGCAGCGGCCTATCAGGGTCCTACGAGCAGTACTTC
TRBJ2-1 | - | many | TRBV6-5 | CASSYPGTTHEQFF | TGTGCCAGCAGTTACCCGGGGACAACCCATGAGCAGTTCTTC
TRBJ2-7 | TRBD1 | many | TRBV11-3 | CASSLASGQSPSYEQYF | TGTGCCAGCAGCTTAGCCTCGGGACAGAGTCCTTCCTACGAGCAGTACTTC
TRBJ2-1 | TRBD2 | many | TRBV7-9 | CASSLGRGGYNEQFF | TGTGCCAGCAGCTTAGGGCGGGGGGGTTACAATGAGCAGTTCTTC
TRBJ2-1 | TRBD1 | many | TRBV5-1 | CASSPDRDYNEQFF | TGCGCCAGCAGCCCGGACAGGGACTACAATGAGCAGTTCTTC